This entry lists 19 T cell receptor beta chains sequenced from one sample in a study of OX40 agonist ivuxolimab in advanced cancers. The assay was immunoSEQ multiplex PCR, and TCRdb's table has in-frame clones only and misses some. The sample includes about 80,000 clones, 92% of them seen just once. The material was CD4+ or CD8+ T cells sorted from blood, obtained in a trial of the OX40 agonist ivuxolimab. These receptor sequences come from an adult with an advanced solid tumor such as melanoma, head and neck, liver or kidney cancer.

This clone showed up just once. The rearrangement uses TRBV29-1 and TRBJ2-1, with 7 bases lining up with TRBD1. CDR1 and CDR2 (germline): SQVTM, ANQGSEA. The CDR3 sequence is 14 residues long. Losses at the gene ends were 7 bases for V and 2 bases for J; bases not matched to a gene: 8. The CDR3 loop reads CSAKGDSTYNEQFF. In nucleotides, the CDR3 is TGCAGCGCCAAGGGGGACAGTACCTACAATGAGCAGTTCTTC.

The chain carries TRBV6-5 and TRBJ2-2; no firm D call. Trimming took off 7 bases at V and 0 bases at J, with 12 bases between the two ends. The germline CDR1 and CDR2 sequences are MNHEY and SVGAGI. CDR3 length: 15 amino acids. This CDR3 reads CASTSPRANTGELFF. The CDR3 nucleotides are TGTGCCAGCACCTCGCCCCGAGCGAACACCGGGGAGCTGTTTTTT.

V is TRBV27 and J is TRBJ1-1, with no clear D. The germline gives CDR1 MNHEY, CDR2 SMNVEV (reference sequence). The CDR3 is 14 amino acids. V lost 0 bases, J lost 7 bases, and 12 bases lay in between. The CDR3 DNA is TGTGCCAGCAGTTTATCGGGTTCTTTGGGTGAAGCTTTCTTT. The encoded protein is CASSLSGSLGEAFF.

J is TRBJ2-5 and V is TRBV13; 9 bases fit TRBD1. Germline loops: CDR1 PRHDT, CDR2 FYEKMQ (reference sequence). The J segment lost 2 bases and the V segment lost 5 bases, leaving 3 bases of the junction unmatched. The CDR3 length is 14 residues. The CDR3 coding sequence is TGTGCCAGCAGCCAAGGGACAGGGCAAGAGACCCAGTACTTC. It codes for CASSQGTGQETQYF.

The chain links TRBV11-2 to TRBJ1-4; D not resolved. The CDR3 contains 14 residues. V was pared by 1 base and J by 4 bases, with 7 bases between. CDR1 and CDR2 from the germline V gene are SGHAT and FQNNGV. CDR3 nucleotides: TGTGCCAGCAGCTTAGGGGTGTATAATGAAAAACTGTTTTTT. Protein: CASSLGVYNEKLFF.

The chain couples TRBV4-2 to TRBJ1-3; D is uncertain. V was pared by 3 bases and J by 4 bases, with 7 bases between. Germline V gene sequence: CDR1 LGHNA, CDR2 YNFKEQ. This CDR3 has 13 amino acids. The CDR3 is CASSQVEGNTIYF. The CDR3 bases are TGTGCCAGCAGCCAGGTAGAGGGAAACACCATATATTTT.

This chain joins TRBV9 and TRBJ1-2, with D maybe TRBD1 (5 bases). The CDR3 runs to 16 residues. The V end was cut by 4 bases, the J end by 5 bases, with 21 bases between. Germline loops: CDR1 SGDLS, CDR2 YYNGEE. The CDR3 spells CASSPGRWVKGYGYTF. The CDR3 DNA sequence: TGTGCCAGCAGCCCCGGCCGGTGGGTAAAGGGGTATGGCTACACCTTC.

J is TRBJ2-1 and V is TRBV7-6; D gene unclear. V lost 1 base, J lost 7 bases, and 8 bases lay in between. There are 13 residues in the CDR3. The germline gives CDR1 SGHVS, CDR2 FNYEAQ. CDR3 sequence: CASSLGLSNEQFF. The CDR3 coding sequence is TGTGCCAGCAGCTTAGGGCTCAGTAATGAGCAGTTCTTC.

The genes are TRBV4-1 and TRBJ1-1; D is unresolved. The V gene's germline CDR1 is MGHRA and CDR2 YSYEKL. The V end was cut by 2 bases, the J end by 1 base, with 8 bases between. CDR3 length equals 14 residues. This CDR3 reads CASSQIQENTEAFF. The CDR3 DNA follows: TGCGCCAGCAGCCAAATCCAGGAGAACACTGAAGCTTTCTTT.

The gene calls are TRBV14 and TRBJ1-2; TRBD1 might be the D (5 bases). There are 13 residues in the CDR3. Trimming removed 7 bases from V and 2 bases from J, with 11 bases in between. Germline V gene data show CDR1 as SGHDN and CDR2 as FVKESK. Written as DNA, the CDR3 is TGTGCCAGCACCCTGGGGCAGAACTATGGCTACACCTTC. This gives the protein CASTLGQNYGYTF.

The chain links TRBV27 to TRBJ2-2; TRBD1 matches 9 bases. The J segment lost 4 bases and the V segment lost 5 bases, leaving 8 bases of the junction unmatched. Germline-derived CDR1 and CDR2 are MNHEY and SMNVEV (reference sequence). This CDR3 has 16 amino acids. The CDR3 coding sequence is TGTGCCAGCAGTACCACAGGGGGCGCGGGCACCGGGGAGCTGTTTTTT. As protein: CASSTTGGAGTGELFF.

This rearrangement joins TRBV19 to TRBJ2-7, with D possibly being TRBD2 (6 bases). Germline V CDR1 and CDR2: LNHDA, SQIVND (reference sequence). The CDR3 is 13 residues long. The V gene lost 5 bases and the J gene lost 7 bases, with 15 bases spanning the gap. The CDR3 region is CASSPFPGREQYF. CDR3 nucleotides: TGTGCCAGTAGTCCTTTCCCCGGGAGAGAGCAGTACTTC.

The chain recombines TRBV10-2 with TRBJ2-2, with D possibly being TRBD2 (8 bases). This CDR3 contains 16 residues. The ends were cut back, 10 bases at V and 3 bases at J, with 21 bases in the middle. Germline CDR1 and CDR2: WSHSY and SAAADI. CDR3 in amino acids: CATPGGGRGYTGELFF. In DNA, the CDR3 is TGCGCCACCCCGGGAGGGGGCAGGGGATACACCGGGGAGCTGTTTTTT.

V is TRBV5-6 and J is TRBJ2-7; 12 bases are a match to TRBD2. In germline, CDR1 is SGHDT, CDR2 YYEEEE. Germline trimming cut 10 bases from V and 3 bases from J; bases unmatched to any gene: 5. This CDR3 spans 13 amino acids. Here the CDR3 reads CAGGLAGNYEQYF. CDR3 in DNA: TGTGCCGGAGGACTAGCGGGGAACTACGAGCAGTACTTC.

The V call is TRBV14, the J call TRBJ1-1; D gene uncertain. The CDR3 runs 15 residues. Germline-derived CDR1 and CDR2 are SGHDN and FVKESK. Trimming shortened V by 0 bases and J by 6 bases, and 14 bases separated the two germline ends. In DNA, the CDR3 is TGTGCCAGCAGCCAAGAAGTTGGCCCGTTGGCTGAAGCTTTCTTT. Translating gives CASSQEVGPLAEAFF.

The chain couples TRBV9 to TRBJ2-3, with 8 bases lining up with TRBD1. Trimming at V came to 1 base and at J to 3 bases, leaving 4 bases not matched to a gene. CDR1 is SGDLS and CDR2 is YYNGEE in the germline V gene. The CDR3 extends over 15 amino acids. CDR3 region: CASSVQGARTDTQYF. DNA for the CDR3: TGTGCCAGCAGCGTACAGGGGGCAAGGACAGATACGCAGTATTTT.

Points on this clone: The same CDR3 is also encoded by other DNA sequences in this sample. The chain employs TRBV25-1 and TRBJ2-5; tentative D call: TRBD2 (5 bases). The ends were cut back, 2 bases at V and 1 base at J, with 8 bases in the middle. The CDR3 is 14 residues long. CDR1 is MGHDK and CDR2 is SYGVNS in the germline V gene. CDR3 nucleotide sequence: TGTGCCAGCAGTGAACGAGGGTTCCAAGAGACCCAGTACTTC. Its translation: CASSERGFQETQYF.

The chain uses TRBV5-6 and TRBJ2-3; 8 bases map to TRBD1. The germline CDR1 and CDR2 sequences are SGHDT and YYEEEE. J lost 6 bases, V lost 0 bases, and 6 bases had no gene match. The CDR3 is 15 residues long. The CDR3 DNA sequence: TGTGCCAGCAGCTTGGAAGGGACAGGTGCCGATACGCAGTATTTT. It is translated as CASSLEGTGADTQYF.

CDR3 loop: CASSPQGTGGLAKNIQYF. The CDR3, as DNA: TGTGCCAGCTCACCACAGGGGACAGGGGGCTTAGCCAAAAACATTCAGTACTTC. The chain employs TRBV18 and TRBJ2-4, with TRBD1 matching over 12 bases. Trimming removed 1 base from V and 0 bases from J; junction bases left unmatched: 4. This CDR3 region has 18 residues. CDR1 and CDR2 from the germline V gene are KGHSH and LQKENI.